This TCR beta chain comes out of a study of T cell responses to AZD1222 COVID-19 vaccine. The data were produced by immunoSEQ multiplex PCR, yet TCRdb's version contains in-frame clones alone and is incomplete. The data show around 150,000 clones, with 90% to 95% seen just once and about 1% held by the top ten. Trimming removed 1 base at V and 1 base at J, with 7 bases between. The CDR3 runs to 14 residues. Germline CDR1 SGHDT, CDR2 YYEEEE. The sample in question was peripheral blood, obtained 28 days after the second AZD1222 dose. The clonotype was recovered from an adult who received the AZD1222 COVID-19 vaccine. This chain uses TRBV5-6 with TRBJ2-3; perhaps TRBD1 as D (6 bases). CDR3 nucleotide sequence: TGTGCCAGCAGCTTGACAGGGCGCACAGATACGCAGTATTTT. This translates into CASSLTGRTDTQYF.